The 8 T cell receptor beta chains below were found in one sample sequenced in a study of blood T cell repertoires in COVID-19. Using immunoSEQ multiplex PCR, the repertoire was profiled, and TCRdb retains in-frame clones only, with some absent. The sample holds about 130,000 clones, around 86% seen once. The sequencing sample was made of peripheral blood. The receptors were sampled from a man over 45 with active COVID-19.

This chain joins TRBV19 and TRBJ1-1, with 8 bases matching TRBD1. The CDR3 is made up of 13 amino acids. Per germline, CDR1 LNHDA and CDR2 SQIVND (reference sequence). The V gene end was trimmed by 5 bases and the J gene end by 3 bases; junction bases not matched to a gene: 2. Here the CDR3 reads CASSVDRDTEAFF. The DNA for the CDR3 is TGTGCCAGTAGTGTGGACAGGGACACTGAAGCTTTCTTT.

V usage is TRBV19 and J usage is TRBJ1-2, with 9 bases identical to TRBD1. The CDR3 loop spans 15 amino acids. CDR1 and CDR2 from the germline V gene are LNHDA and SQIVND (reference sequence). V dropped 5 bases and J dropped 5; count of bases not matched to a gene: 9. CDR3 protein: CASSPSTGGRYGYTF. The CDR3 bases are TGTGCCAGTAGTCCTTCGACAGGGGGAAGGTATGGCTACACCTTC.

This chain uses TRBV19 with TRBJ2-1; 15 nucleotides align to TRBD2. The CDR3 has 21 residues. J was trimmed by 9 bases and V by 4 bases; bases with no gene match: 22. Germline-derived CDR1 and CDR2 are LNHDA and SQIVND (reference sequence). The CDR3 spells CASSTPPPGLAGGRVRFEQFF. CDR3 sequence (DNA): TGTGCCAGTAGTACCCCTCCACCGGGACTAGCGGGGGGCCGGGTACGGTTTGAGCAGTTCTTC.

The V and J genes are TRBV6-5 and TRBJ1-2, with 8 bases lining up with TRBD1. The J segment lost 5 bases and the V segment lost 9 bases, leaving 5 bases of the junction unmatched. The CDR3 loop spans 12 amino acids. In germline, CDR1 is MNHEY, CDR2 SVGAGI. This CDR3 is CASTGGVYGYTF. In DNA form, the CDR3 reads TGTGCCAGTACAGGGGGTGTATATGGCTACACCTTC.

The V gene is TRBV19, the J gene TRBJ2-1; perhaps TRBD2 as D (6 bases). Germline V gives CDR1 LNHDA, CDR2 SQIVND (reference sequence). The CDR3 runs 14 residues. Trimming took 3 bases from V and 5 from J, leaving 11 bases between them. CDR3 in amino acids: CASSILANNNEQFF. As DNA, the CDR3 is TGTGCCAGTAGTATTCTAGCGAACAACAATGAGCAGTTCTTC.

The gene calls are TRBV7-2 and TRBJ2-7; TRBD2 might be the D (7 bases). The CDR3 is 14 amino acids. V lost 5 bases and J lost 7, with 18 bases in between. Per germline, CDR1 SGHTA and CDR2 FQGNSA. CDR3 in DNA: TGTGCCAGCAGCCCATGGGTGGGGGGGCAAGAGCAGTACTTC. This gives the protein CASSPWVGGQEQYF.

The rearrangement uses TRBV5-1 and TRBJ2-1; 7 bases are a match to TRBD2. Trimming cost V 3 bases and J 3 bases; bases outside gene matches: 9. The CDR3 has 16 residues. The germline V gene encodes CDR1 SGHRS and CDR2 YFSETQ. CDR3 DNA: TGCGCCAGCAGCTCCACCCCGGGGGGTCGCTACAATGAGCAGTTCTTC. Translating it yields CASSSTPGGRYNEQFF.

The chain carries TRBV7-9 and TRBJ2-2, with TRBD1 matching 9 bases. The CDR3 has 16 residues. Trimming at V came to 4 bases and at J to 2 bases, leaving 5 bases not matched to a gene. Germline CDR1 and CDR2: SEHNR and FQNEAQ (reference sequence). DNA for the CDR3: TGTGCCAGCAGCTCCACGGACAGGGGAAACACCGGGGAGCTGTTTTTT. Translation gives CASSSTDRGNTGELFF.